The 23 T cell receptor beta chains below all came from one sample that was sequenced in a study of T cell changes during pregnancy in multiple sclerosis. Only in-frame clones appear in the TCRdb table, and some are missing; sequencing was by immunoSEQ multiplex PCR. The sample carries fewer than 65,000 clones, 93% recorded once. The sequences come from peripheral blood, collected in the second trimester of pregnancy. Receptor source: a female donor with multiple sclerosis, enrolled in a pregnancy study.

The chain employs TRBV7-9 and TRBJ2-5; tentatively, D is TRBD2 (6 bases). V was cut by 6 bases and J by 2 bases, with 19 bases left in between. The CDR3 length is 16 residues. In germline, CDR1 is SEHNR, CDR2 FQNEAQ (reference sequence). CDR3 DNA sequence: TGTGCCAGCAGTTTTAATGCCTTAGCGGTACAAGAGACCCAGTACTTC. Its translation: CASSFNALAVQETQYF.

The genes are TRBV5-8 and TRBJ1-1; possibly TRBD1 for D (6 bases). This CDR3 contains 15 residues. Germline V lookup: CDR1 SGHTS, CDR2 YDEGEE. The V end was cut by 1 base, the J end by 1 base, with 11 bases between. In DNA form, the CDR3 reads TGTGCCAGCAGCTTGAGAACAGGGAGGAACACTGAAGCTTTCTTT. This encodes CASSLRTGRNTEAFF. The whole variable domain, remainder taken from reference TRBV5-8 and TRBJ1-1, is EAGVTQSPTHLIKTRGQQATLRCSPISGHTSVYWYQQALGLGLQFLLWYDEGEERNRGNFPPRFSGRQFPNYSSELNVNALELEDSALYLCASSLRTGRNTEAFFGQGTRLTVV.

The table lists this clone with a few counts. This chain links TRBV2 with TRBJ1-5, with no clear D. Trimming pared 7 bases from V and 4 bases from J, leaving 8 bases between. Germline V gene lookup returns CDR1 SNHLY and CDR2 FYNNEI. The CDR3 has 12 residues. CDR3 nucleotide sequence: TGTGCCAGCAAGTCGGGGAATCAGCCCCAGCATTTT. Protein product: CASKSGNQPQHF.

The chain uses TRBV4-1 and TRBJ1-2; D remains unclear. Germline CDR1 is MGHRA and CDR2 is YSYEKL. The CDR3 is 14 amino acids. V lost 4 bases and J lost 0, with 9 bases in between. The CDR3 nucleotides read TGCGCCAGCAGCCCCCCTACCTCTAACTATGGCTACACCTTC. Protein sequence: CASSPPTSNYGYTF.

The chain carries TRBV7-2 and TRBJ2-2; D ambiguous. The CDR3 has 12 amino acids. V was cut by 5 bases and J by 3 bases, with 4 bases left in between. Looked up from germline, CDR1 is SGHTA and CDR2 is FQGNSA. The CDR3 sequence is CASSPDTGELFF. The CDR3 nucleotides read TGTGCCAGCAGCCCAGACACCGGGGAGCTGTTTTTT. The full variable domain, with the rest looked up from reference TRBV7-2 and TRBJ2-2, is GAGVSQSPSNKVTEKGKDVELRCDPISGHTALYWYRQSLGQGLEFLIYFQGNSAPDKSGLPSDRFSAERTGGSVSTLTIQRTQQEDSAVYLCASSPDTGELFFGEGSRLTVL.

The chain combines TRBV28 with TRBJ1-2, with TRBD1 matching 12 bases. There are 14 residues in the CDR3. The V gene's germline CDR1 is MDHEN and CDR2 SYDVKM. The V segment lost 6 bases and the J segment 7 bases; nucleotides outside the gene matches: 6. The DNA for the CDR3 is TGTGCCAGCAGCCCGGGACAGGGGGCGCGTGGCTACACCTTC. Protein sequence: CASSPGQGARGYTF.

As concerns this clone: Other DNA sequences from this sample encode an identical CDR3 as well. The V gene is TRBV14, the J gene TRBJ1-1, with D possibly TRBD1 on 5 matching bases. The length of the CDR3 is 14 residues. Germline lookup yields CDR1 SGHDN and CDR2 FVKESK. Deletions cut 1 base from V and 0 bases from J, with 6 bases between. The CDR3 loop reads CASSQAGMNTEAFF. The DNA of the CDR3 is TGTGCCAGCAGCCAAGCAGGGATGAACACTGAAGCTTTCTTT.

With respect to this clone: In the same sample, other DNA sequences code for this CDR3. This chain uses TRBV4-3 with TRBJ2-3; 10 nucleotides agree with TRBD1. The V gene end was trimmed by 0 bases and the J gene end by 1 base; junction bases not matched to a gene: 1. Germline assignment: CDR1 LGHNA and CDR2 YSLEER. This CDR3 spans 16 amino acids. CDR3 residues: CASSQDGTGGTDTQYF. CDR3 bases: TGCGCCAGCAGCCAAGATGGGACAGGGGGCACAGATACGCAGTATTTT.

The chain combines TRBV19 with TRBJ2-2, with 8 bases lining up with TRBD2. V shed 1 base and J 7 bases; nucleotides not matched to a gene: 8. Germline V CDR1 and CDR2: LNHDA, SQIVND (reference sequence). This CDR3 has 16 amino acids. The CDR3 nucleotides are TGTGCCAGTAGTATAGCGAGCGGGAGCATTGACGGGGAGCTGTTTTTT. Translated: CASSIASGSIDGELFF. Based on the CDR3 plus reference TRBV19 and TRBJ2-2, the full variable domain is DGGITQSPKYLFRKEGQNVTLSCEQNLNHDAMYWYRQDPGQGLRLIYYSQIVNDFQKGDIAEGYSVSREKKESFPLTVTSAQKNPTAFYLCASSIASGSIDGELFFGEGSRLTVL.

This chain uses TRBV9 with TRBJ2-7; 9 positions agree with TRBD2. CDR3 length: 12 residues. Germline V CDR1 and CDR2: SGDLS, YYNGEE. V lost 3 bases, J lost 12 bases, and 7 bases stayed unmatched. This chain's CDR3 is CASSGGSGSLYF. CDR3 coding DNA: TGTGCCAGCAGCGGGGGTAGCGGGAGTTTGTACTTC.

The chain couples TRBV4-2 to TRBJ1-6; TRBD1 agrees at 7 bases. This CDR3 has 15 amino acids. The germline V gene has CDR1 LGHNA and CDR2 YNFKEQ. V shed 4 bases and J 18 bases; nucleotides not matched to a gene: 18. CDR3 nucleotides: TGTGCCAGCAGCCCCGAACTGACAACAGACAGGGATTACCACTTT. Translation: CASSPELTTDRDYHF.

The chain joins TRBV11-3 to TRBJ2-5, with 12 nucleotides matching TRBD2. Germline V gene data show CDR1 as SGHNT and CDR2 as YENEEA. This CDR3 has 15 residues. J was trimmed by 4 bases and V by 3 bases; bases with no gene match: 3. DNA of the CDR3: TGTGCCAGCAGCTTTCGACTAGCGGGAGCAGAGACCCAGTACTTC. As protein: CASSFRLAGAETQYF.

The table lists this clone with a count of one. CDR3 residues: CASSRRDTLYEQYF. The CDR3, as DNA: TGTGCCAGCAGCCGCCGGGACACACTCTACGAGCAGTACTTC. The V call is TRBV5-4, the J call TRBJ2-7, with a possible D match to TRBD1 (6 bases). The germline CDR1 and CDR2 sequences are SGHNT and YYREEE (reference sequence). There are 14 residues in the CDR3. V shed 4 bases and J shed 3 bases, with 14 bases lying between them.

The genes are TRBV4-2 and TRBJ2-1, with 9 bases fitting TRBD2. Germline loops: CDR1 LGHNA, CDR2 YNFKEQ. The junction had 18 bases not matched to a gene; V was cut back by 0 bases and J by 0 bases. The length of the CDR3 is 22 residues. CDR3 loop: CASSQDFRSGSGLGGSYNEQFF. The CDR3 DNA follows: TGTGCCAGCAGCCAAGATTTTCGTAGCGGGAGTGGGTTAGGTGGCTCCTACAATGAGCAGTTCTTC.

CDR3 amino acids: CASSFLPGLAAYNEQFF. The CDR3 DNA reads TGTGCCAGCAGTTTTCTTCCCGGACTAGCGGCTTACAATGAGCAGTTCTTC. The rearrangement joins TRBV27 to TRBJ2-1, with TRBD2 matching 10 bases. J was trimmed by 4 bases and V by 3 bases; bases with no gene match: 9. Germline V lookup: CDR1 MNHEY, CDR2 SMNVEV (reference sequence). CDR3 length: 17 amino acids.

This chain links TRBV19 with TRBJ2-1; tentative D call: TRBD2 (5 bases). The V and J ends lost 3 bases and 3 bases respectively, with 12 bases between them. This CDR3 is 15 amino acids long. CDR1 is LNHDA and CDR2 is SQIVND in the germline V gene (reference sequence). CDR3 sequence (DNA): TGTGCCAGTAGTATCAGGTTCGGGGTCTACAATGAGCAGTTCTTC. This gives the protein CASSIRFGVYNEQFF.

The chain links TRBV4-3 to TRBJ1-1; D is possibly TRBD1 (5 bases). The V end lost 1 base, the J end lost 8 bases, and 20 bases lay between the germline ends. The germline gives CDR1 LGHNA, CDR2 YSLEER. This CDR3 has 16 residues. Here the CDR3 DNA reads TGCGCCAGCAGCCAAGGATGGGGGGGAACTAACAGGGAAGCTTTCTTT. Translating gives CASSQGWGGTNREAFF.

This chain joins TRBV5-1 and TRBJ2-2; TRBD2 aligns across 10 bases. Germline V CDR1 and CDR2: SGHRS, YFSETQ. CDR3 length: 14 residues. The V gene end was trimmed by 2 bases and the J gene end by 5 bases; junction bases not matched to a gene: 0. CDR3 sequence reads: CASSLAGGTGELFF. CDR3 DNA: TGCGCCAGCAGCTTAGCGGGAGGGACCGGGGAGCTGTTTTTT.

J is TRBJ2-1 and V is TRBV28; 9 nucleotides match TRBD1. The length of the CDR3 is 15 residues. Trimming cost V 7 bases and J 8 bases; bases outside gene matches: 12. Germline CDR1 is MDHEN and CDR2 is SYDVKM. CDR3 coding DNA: TGTGCCAGCACCCCTGGGGACAGGGAGGTTGATGAGCAGTTCTTC. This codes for CASTPGDREVDEQFF.

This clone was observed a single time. In nucleotides, the CDR3 is TGCGCCAGCAGCCCAAAGGAAGGAGGGGTTAAGGATGAGCAGTTCTTC. It codes for CASSPKEGGVKDEQFF. The rearrangement joins TRBV4-1 to TRBJ2-1, with a tentative D call TRBD2 (6 bases). Per the germline V gene, CDR1 is MGHRA and CDR2 is YSYEKL. The CDR3 is 16 amino acids. V lost 4 bases and J lost 8, with 21 bases in between.

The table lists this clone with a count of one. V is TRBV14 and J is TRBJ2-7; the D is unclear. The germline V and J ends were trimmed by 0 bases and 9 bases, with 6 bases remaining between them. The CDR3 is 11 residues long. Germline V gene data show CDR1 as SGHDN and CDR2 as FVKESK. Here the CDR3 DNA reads TGTGCCAGCAGCCAAGATAGTGGGCAGTACTTC. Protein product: CASSQDSGQYF. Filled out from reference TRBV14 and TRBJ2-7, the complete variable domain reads EAGVTQFPSHSVIEKGQTVTLRCDPISGHDNLYWYRRVMGKEIKFLLHFVKESKQDESGMPNNRFLAERTGGTYSTLKVQPAELEDSGVYFCASSQDSGQYFGPGTRLTVT.

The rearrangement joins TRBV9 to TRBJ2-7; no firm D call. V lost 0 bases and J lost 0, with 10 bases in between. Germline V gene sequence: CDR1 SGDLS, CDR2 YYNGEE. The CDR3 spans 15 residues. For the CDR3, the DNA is TGTGCCAGCAGCGTAGGCAGTTTGGCCTCCTACGAGCAGTACTTC. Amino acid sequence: CASSVGSLASYEQYF.

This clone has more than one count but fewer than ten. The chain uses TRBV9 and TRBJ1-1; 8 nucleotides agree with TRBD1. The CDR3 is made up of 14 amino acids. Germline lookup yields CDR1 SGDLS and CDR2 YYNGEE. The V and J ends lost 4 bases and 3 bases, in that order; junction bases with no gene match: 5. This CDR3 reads CASSSQGEDTEAFF. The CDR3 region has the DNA TGTGCCAGCAGCTCACAGGGGGAAGACACTGAAGCTTTCTTT.